The clone carrying this T cell receptor beta chain came up many times. These data belong to a study of molecular identifiers for immune sequencing clone quantification. Study information: Replicate RNA from approximately 20,000 or 98,000 naive CD8 T cells formed five aliquots; four were sequenced.

CDR1 LGHDT and CDR2 YNNKEL come from the germline V gene (reference sequence). CDR3 length equals 17 residues. Trimming cost V 2 bases and J 2 bases, with 17 bases left between them. TCRdb re-called the PCR reads with MiXCR, one entry per CDR3 protein. The profile shows just over 40,000 distinct CDR3 sequences, nearly 25% of them singletons. Material for sequencing was naive CD8+ T cells from blood, with Jurkat cell RNA spiked in. The subset was: FACS-sorted CD8+CD4-CCR7+CD45RA+ naive T cells. The source of this sequence is a human donor in good health. Some libraries in this study had Jurkat cell RNA spiked in. The chain links TRBV3-1 to TRBJ2-3; D is unclear. The CDR3 DNA follows: TGTGCCAGCAGCCAAACGTCAGCTTTTACCATCACAGATACGCAGTATTTT. Translation gives CASSQTSAFTITDTQYF.